The 27 T cell receptor beta chains listed next were all sequenced from one sample in a study of tumor-infiltrating lymphocytes in primary liver carcinoma. Co-extraction yielded RNA and DNA from approximately 20-30 mg of unsorted bulk tissue. TCR beta cDNA was reverse-transcribed from around 0.55 ug of total RNA. The reaction used a constant-region primer and ProtoScript II reverse transcriptase. It was through three nested multiplex PCR rounds of slightly modified ARM-PCR that TCR beta libraries arose. PCR rounds one and two used TRBV1-TRBV30 forward primers with a C-beta reverse primer for 10 cycles each. Each CDR3 protein gets one entry after TCRdb re-called the multiplex PCR reads with MiXCR. The repertoire includes 95,000 to 150,000 distinct CDR3 sequences, around 64% of them detected once, and around 8.4% sits in the top ten. Sequenced: liver tumor tissue from sampling region 3. Subset denoted: tumor region T3, left-lateral pole. The receptors stem from a woman aged 60-70 years with primary liver carcinoma and hepatitis B virus infection.

To note about this clonotype: This CDR3 fails to terminate in the conserved phenylalanine or tryptophan, so it likely reflects a read error. The DNA is omitted, as the CDR3 cannot be located on it reliably, and the CDR3 follows TCRdb's listing. The V and J genes are TRBV12-3 or TRBV12-4 and TRBJ2-1; TRBD1, the table's D call, was not compared with the DNA. With termini counted, the CDR3 has 15 amino acids. CDR3 protein: CASTRARGDYNEKFS.

In this sample, this clonotype turned up many times. This chain uses TRBV29-1 with TRBJ2-5; 15 bases align to TRBD2. This CDR3 comprises 16 residues. Per the germline V gene, CDR1 is SQVTM and CDR2 is ANQGSEA. The J segment lost 2 bases and the V segment lost 7 bases, leaving 8 bases of the junction unmatched. This CDR3 is CSAGLAGGGPQETQYF. CDR3 nucleotide sequence: TGCAGCGCGGGACTAGCGGGAGGTGGGCCGCAAGAGACCCAGTACTTC.

This clonotype occurred many times. The V gene is TRBV6-2 or TRBV6-3, the J gene TRBJ1-5; no clear D gene. Trimming removed 6 bases from V and 0 bases from J, with 6 bases in between. Germline V gene lookup returns CDR1 MNHEY and CDR2 SVGEGT. This CDR3 is 13 amino acids long. CDR3: CASRTNSNQPQHF. For the CDR3, the DNA is TGTGCCAGCAGGACAAATAGCAATCAGCCCCAGCATTTT.

This clonotype was observed once. One end of the junction is discordant with germline, which a read error may explain. The genes are TRBV11-2 and TRBJ2-3, with 9 positions matching TRBD2. CDR1 SGHAT and CDR2 FQNNGV come from the germline V gene. The CDR3 contains 20 residues. The CDR3 reads CASSLRGLAGLRVRIATQYF. DNA for the CDR3: TGTGCCAGCAGCTTAAGGGGCCTAGCGGGATTGAGAGTCCGCATAGCTACGCAATATTTT.

The chain links TRBV12-3 or TRBV12-4 to TRBJ2-2, with 7 bases fitting TRBD2. The CDR3 sequence is 19 residues long. Trimming at V came to 1 base and at J to 4 bases, leaving 15 bases not matched to a gene. The CDR3 DNA sequence: TGTGCCAGCAGTTTAGGGGGGGGGTGGTACCTGGAGAGCACCGGGGAGCTGTTTTTT. Its protein product is CASSLGGGWYLESTGELFF.

Note on this clonotype: Without the conserved terminal phenylalanine or tryptophan, this CDR3 likely stems from a read error. This chain connects TRBV7-3 to TRBJ2-1; no firm D call. The CDR3 is 13 amino acids. Germline V gene lookup returns CDR1 SGHTA and CDR2 FQGTGA. V was shortened by 2 bases and J by 6 bases, with 8 bases between the two germline ends. CDR3 coding DNA: TGTGCCAGCAGCTTAGGACGGCTCAATGAGCAGTTCCTC. Translating it yields CASSLGRLNEQFL.

With regard to this clonotype: A read error may be the cause here, since a much bigger clone is one base away. The chain links TRBV30 to TRBJ1-2; D is uncertain. This CDR3 contains 13 residues. Trimming stripped 4 bases from V and 5 bases from J, with 14 bases between. Germline V gives CDR1 GTSNPN, CDR2 SVGIG (reference sequence). This chain's CDR3 is CAWIMAGLYGYTF. CDR3 coding DNA: TGTGCCTGGATTATGGCGGGCCTATATGGCTACACCTTC.

Details on this clonotype: Its ends do not fully match the called genes, so a read error is possible. The V and J genes are TRBV11-2 and TRBJ2-1, with D perhaps matching TRBD2 (6 bases). Germline assignment: CDR1 SGHAT and CDR2 FQNNGV. The CDR3 runs 16 residues. CDR3 DNA sequence: TGTGCCAGCAGCGGACTAAACCCCGAGGTCGCCAATGAACAGTTCTTC. This gives the protein CASSGLNPEVANEQFF.

The CDR3 reads CASSLDRGQEWDGYTF. CDR3 bases: TGTGCCAGCAGCTTAGATCGGGGACAAGAGTGGGACGGCTACACCTTC. V is TRBV11-2 and J is TRBJ1-2; possible D gene TRBD1, 6 bases. Deletions cut 0 bases from V and 8 bases from J, with 19 bases between. This CDR3 comprises 16 residues. CDR1 and CDR2 (germline): SGHAT, FQNNGV.

Turning to this clonotype: Its ends do not fully match the called genes, so a read error is possible. The chain joins TRBV5-4 to TRBJ2-4; D unresolved. The CDR3 contains 15 residues. The germline gives CDR1 SGHNT, CDR2 YYREEE (reference sequence). The DNA for the CDR3 is TGTGCCAGTAGCCCCCCGGCAAGCGACAAAAACATTCAGTGCTTC. This gives the protein CASSPPASDKNIQCF.

This clonotype was observed once. The CDR3 does not close with the conserved phenylalanine or tryptophan, likely indicating a read error. This rearrangement joins TRBV11-2 to TRBJ2-2; a weak D match, TRBD1 (5 bases). Trimming removed 1 base at V and 5 bases at J, with 26 bases between. This CDR3 has 20 residues. The germline V gene has CDR1 SGHAT and CDR2 FQNNGV. CDR3 in amino acids: CASSLAAPGPGKGKTGELFY. The CDR3 region has the DNA TGTGCCAGCAGCTTAGCGGCACCAGGGCCAGGGAAAGGAAAAACCGGGGAGCTGTTTTAT.

This clonotype was observed a few times. A junction end diverges from the germline sequence, so it may reflect a read error. The V call is TRBV11-2, the J call TRBJ1-2; D perhaps matches TRBD1 (6 bases). The CDR3 is 15 residues long. Germline V gene data show CDR1 as SGHAT and CDR2 as FQNNGV. CDR3 residues: CASSLVPGGRYGYTF. CDR3 nucleotide sequence: TGTGCCAGTAGCTTAGTCCCCGGGGGGCGATACGGCTACACCTTC.

In regard to this clonotype: The conserved closing phenylalanine or tryptophan is absent in this CDR3, likely reflecting a read error. The chain carries TRBV11-2 and TRBJ2-3; D is undetermined. Trimming pared 5 bases from V and 1 base from J, leaving 13 bases between. The CDR3 extends over 15 amino acids. The germline CDR1 and CDR2 sequences are SGHAT and FQNNGV. The DNA for the CDR3 is TGTGCCAGCAGCCCCCTGACAAGGGGCACAGATACGCAGTATTTG. Its protein product is CASSPLTRGTDTQYL.

This clonotype appeared many times. The rearrangement uses TRBV6-5 and TRBJ2-7; tentatively, D is TRBD1 (6 bases). Per germline, CDR1 MNHEY and CDR2 SVGAGI. The CDR3 is made up of 14 amino acids. V lost 3 bases, J lost 3 bases, and 12 bases lay in between. CDR3 in amino acids: CASSYGQSNYEQYF. The CDR3 region has the DNA TGTGCCAGCAGTTATGGACAGTCAAACTACGAGCAGTACTTC.

This clonotype appeared a few times. This may be a read error: a much more frequent sequence differs by one nucleotide. The gene calls are TRBV5-1 and TRBJ2-5; D may correspond to TRBD1 or TRBD2 (6 bases each). The V gene's germline CDR1 is SGHRS and CDR2 YFSETQ. The CDR3 has 13 residues. CDR3 sequence (DNA): TGCACCAGCAGCTCGGACGGAGGGGGGACCCAGTACTTC. This codes for CTSSSDGGGTQYF.

In the case of this clonotype: The junction shows a germline mismatch at one end, possibly a read error. J is TRBJ2-3 and V is TRBV4-1; D tentatively reads TRBD1 or TRBD2 (5 bases each). There are 15 residues in the CDR3. Germline V gene sequence: CDR1 MGHRA, CDR2 YSYEKL. CDR3 nucleotide sequence: TGCGCCAGCAGCCCTCGCGACACGGGGCAAGATACGCAGAATTTT. Translating it yields CASSPRDTGQDTQNF.

With respect to this clonotype: Its ends do not fully match the called genes, so a read error is possible. This chain connects TRBV6-1 to TRBJ2-3; TRBD2 agrees at 10 bases. The CDR3 sequence is 15 residues long. CDR1 and CDR2 from the germline V gene are MNHNS and SASEGT. This chain's CDR3 is CVSKEAGGYTNTQYF. The CDR3 DNA sequence: TGTGTCAGCAAAGAAGCGGGAGGGTACACAAATACGCAGTATTTT.

V and J are TRBV28 and TRBJ2-3, with 9 bases aligning to TRBD2. This CDR3 has 14 amino acids. J was trimmed by 5 bases and V by 10 bases; bases with no gene match: 10. CDR1 and CDR2 (germline): MDHEN, SYDVKM. The CDR3 is CATWASGARDTQYF. The CDR3 nucleotides read TGTGCCACCTGGGCTAGCGGGGCAAGAGATACGCAGTATTTT.

This clonotype was recorded a few times. The chain has TRBV7-9 and TRBJ2-3, with 7 bases identical to TRBD2. Germline assignment: CDR1 SEHNR and CDR2 FQNEAQ (reference sequence). With 2 bases clipped from V and 2 bases from J, the junction kept 7 bases outside the gene matches. This CDR3 is built from 16 residues. This CDR3 reads CASSLFSGGFTDTQYF. The CDR3 region has the DNA TGTGCCAGCAGCTTATTTTCGGGAGGTTTCACAGATACGCAGTATTTT.

As for this clonotype: This may stem from a read error, because a much larger clone lies one nucleotide away. No conserved phenylalanine or tryptophan is present at the end of the CDR3, so a read error is the likely explanation. The chain links TRBV6-1 to TRBJ2-1; D gene unclear. The germline V gene has CDR1 MNHNS and CDR2 SASEGT. The CDR3 length is 13 residues. The ends were cut back, 7 bases at V and 4 bases at J, with 11 bases in the middle. CDR3 amino acids: CASTKTLYNEQFL. The CDR3 region has the DNA TGTGCCAGCACGAAGACCCTGTACAATGAGCAGTTCCTC.

Comments on this clonotype: At one end the junction does not follow the germline gene, possibly because of a read error. The chain combines TRBV29-1 with TRBJ2-2; D remains unclear. The germline V gene encodes CDR1 SQVTM and CDR2 ANQGSEA. This CDR3 is built from 12 residues. The CDR3 spells CSSPEHTGELFF. CDR3 DNA sequence: TGTAGCTCACCAGAACACACCGGGGAGCTGTTTTTT.

A word on this clonotype: Because it lacks the conserved phenylalanine or tryptophan at the end, this CDR3 is likely a read error. The chain uses TRBV11-2 and TRBJ1-1; the match to TRBD1 covers 9 bases. The CDR3 runs 15 residues. V was pared by 5 bases and J by 5 bases, with 9 bases of the junction left unmatched. Looked up from germline, CDR1 is SGHAT and CDR2 is FQNNGV. This chain's CDR3 is CASSLHWDRDTEAFL. Here the CDR3 DNA reads TGTGCCAGCAGCCTCCACTGGGACAGGGATACTGAAGCTTTCCTT.

Concerning this clonotype: Here the CDR3 omits its conserved ending phenylalanine or tryptophan, so a read error is the likely source. The V gene is TRBV11-2, the J gene TRBJ1-5; D is unclear. The length of the CDR3 is 15 residues. V lost 0 bases and J lost 4, with 10 bases in between. The germline V gene encodes CDR1 SGHAT and CDR2 FQNNGV. This chain's CDR3 is CASSLDSGFNQPQHL. The CDR3, as DNA: TGTGCCAGCAGCTTAGATTCGGGGTTTAATCAGCCCCAGCATTTG.

In regard to this clonotype: One end of the junction does not line up with germline, which may come from a read error. The J gene is TRBJ2-3, the V gene TRBV11-1; 7 nucleotides agree with TRBD2. CDR1 SGHAT and CDR2 FQDESV come from the germline V gene (reference sequence). The CDR3 spans 14 residues. The CDR3, as DNA: TGTGCCAGCGGCTTAAGGCAACGTGCGGGAGAGCCTCTCTTT. Encoded protein: CASGLRQRAGEPLF.

This clonotype was recorded once. A much larger clonotype is one base distant, so this may be a read error. V is TRBV7-9 and J is TRBJ2-5; no firm D call. With 2 bases removed from V and 4 bases from J, the gap between germline ends came to 8 bases. The CDR3 is made up of 13 amino acids. Germline lookup yields CDR1 SEHNR and CDR2 FQNEAQ (reference sequence). This CDR3 is CASSLQSRETQYF. CDR3 nucleotide sequence: TGTGCCAGCAGCTTACAAAGCCGAGAGACCCAGTACTTC.

This chain joins TRBV29-1 and TRBJ1-2, with D possibly being TRBD1 (5 bases). CDR1 and CDR2 (germline): SQVTM, ANQGSEA. The CDR3 sequence is 12 residues long. The CDR3 DNA reads TGCTGCATTGAGGACATGGGCTATGGCTACACCTTC. It codes for CCIEDMGYGYTF. Filled out from reference TRBV29-1 and TRBJ1-2, the complete variable domain reads SAVISQKPSRDICQRGTSLTIQCQVDSQVTMMFWYRQQPGQSLTLIATANQGSEATYESGFVIDKFPISRPNLTFSTLTVSNMSPEDSSIYLCCIEDMGYGYTFGSGTRLTVV.

Ten or more counts support this clonotype. The rearrangement links TRBV7-3 to TRBJ1-2; D is perhaps TRBD1 (5 bases). The CDR3 contains 15 residues. Germline V CDR1 and CDR2: SGHTA, FQGTGA. Trimming pared 3 bases from V and 2 bases from J, leaving 13 bases between. The CDR3 here is CASSLGPGANYGYTF. Written as DNA, the CDR3 is TGTGCCAGCAGCTTGGGCCCCGGGGCCAACTATGGCTACACCTTC. The full variable domain, completed using reference TRBV7-3 and TRBJ1-2, is GAGVSQTPSNKVTEKGKYVELRCDPISGHTALYWYRQSLGQGPEFLIYFQGTGAADDSGLPNDRFFAVRPEGSVSTLKIQRTERGDSAVYLCASSLGPGANYGYTFGSGTRLTVV.